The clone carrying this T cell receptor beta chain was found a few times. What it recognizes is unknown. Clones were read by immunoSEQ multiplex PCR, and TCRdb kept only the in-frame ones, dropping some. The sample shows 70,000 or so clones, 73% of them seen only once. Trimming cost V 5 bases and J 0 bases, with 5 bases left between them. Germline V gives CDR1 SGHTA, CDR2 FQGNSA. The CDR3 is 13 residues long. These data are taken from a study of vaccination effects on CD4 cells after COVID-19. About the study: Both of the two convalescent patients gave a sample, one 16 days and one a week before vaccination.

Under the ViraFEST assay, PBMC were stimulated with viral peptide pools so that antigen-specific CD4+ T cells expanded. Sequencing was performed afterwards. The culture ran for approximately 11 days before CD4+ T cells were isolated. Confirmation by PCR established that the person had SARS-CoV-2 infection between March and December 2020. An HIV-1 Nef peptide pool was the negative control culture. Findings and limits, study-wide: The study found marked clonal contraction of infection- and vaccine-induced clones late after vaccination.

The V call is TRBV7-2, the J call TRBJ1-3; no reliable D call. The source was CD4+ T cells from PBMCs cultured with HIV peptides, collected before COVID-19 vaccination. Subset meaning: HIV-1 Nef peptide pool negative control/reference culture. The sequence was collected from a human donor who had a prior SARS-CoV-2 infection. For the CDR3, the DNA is TGTGCCAGCAGCCAGAACTCTGGAAACACCATATATTTT. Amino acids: CASSQNSGNTIYF.